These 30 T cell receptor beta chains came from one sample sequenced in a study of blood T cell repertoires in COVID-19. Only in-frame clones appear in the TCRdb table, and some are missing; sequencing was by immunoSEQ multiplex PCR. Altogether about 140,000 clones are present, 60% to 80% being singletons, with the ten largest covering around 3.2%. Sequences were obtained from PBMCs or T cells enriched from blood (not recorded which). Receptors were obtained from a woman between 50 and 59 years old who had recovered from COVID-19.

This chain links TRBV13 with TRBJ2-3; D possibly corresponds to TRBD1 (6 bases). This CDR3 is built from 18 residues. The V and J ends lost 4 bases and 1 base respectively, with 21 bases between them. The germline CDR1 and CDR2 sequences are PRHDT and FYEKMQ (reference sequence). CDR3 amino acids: CASSSQNKQGIGTDTQYF. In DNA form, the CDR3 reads TGTGCCAGCAGCTCCCAAAACAAACAGGGAATTGGCACAGATACGCAGTATTTT.

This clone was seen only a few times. In nucleotides, the CDR3 is TGTGCCAGCAGTGAAGCGCTTCTAGGACAGGGCCCCACTGAAGCTTTCTTT. It translates to CASSEALLGQGPTEAFF. V and J are TRBV2 and TRBJ1-1, with 8 bases aligning to TRBD1. J lost 4 bases, V lost 0 bases, and 10 bases had no gene match. Germline loops: CDR1 SNHLY, CDR2 FYNNEI. The CDR3 sequence is 17 residues long.

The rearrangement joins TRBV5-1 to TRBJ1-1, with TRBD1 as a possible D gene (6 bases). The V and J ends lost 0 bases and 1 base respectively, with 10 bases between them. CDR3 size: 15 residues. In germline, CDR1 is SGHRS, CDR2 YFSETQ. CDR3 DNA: TGCGCCAGCAGCTTGGCCCCGGGACAGAACACTGAAGCTTTCTTT. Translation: CASSLAPGQNTEAFF.

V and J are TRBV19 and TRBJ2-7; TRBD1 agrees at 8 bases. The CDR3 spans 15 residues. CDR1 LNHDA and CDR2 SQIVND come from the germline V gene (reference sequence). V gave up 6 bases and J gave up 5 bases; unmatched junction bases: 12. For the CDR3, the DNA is TGTGCCAGTAGGTTACCGACAGGGGCTGGGCACGAGCAGTACTTC. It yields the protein CASRLPTGAGHEQYF.

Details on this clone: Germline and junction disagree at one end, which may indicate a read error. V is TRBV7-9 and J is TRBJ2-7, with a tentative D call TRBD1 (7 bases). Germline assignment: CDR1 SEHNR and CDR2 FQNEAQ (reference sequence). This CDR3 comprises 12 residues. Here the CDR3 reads CASSLDAGQFRF. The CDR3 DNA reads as TGTGCCAGCAGCTTAGATGCGGGACAGTTCCGCTTC.

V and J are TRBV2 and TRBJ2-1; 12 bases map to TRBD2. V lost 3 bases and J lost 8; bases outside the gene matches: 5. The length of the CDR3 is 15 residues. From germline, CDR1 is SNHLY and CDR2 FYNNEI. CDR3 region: CASSDGLAGQDEQFF. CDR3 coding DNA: TGTGCCAGCAGTGATGGACTAGCGGGACAGGATGAGCAGTTCTTC.

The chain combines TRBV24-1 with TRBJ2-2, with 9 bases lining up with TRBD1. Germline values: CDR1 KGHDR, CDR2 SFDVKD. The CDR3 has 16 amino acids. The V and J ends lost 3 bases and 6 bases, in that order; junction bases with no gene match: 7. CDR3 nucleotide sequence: TGTGCCACCAGTGATCCGGGACAGGGCAGGGCCGGGGAGCTGTTTTTT. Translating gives CATSDPGQGRAGELFF.

CDR3: CASSFRGNTEAFF. The CDR3 DNA is TGCGCCAGCAGCTTTCGGGGGAACACTGAAGCTTTCTTT. J is TRBJ1-1 and V is TRBV5-1; no clear D gene. Trimming took 2 bases from V and 1 from J, leaving 6 bases between them. The CDR3 consists of 13 residues. Per germline, CDR1 SGHRS and CDR2 YFSETQ.

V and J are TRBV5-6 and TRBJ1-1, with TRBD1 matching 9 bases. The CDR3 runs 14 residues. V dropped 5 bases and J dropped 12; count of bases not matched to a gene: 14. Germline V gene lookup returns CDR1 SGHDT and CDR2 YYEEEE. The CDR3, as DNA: TGTGCCAGCAGTTTGAACCAGGGACAGGGAATGACTTTCTTT. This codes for CASSLNQGQGMTFF.

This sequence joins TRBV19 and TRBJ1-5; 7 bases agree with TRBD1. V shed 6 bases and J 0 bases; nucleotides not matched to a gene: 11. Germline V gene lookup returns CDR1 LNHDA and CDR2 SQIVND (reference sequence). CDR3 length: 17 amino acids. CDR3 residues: CASSLPGTVDSNQPQHF. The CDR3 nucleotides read TGTGCCAGTAGCCTCCCCGGGACAGTCGATAGCAATCAGCCCCAGCATTTT.

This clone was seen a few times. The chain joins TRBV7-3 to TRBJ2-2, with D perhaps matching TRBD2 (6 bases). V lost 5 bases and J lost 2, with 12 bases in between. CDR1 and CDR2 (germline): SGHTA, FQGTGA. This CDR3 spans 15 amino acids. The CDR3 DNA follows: TGTGCCAGCAGCCAGGTGGGAGGCAACACCGGGGAGCTGTTTTTT. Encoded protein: CASSQVGGNTGELFF. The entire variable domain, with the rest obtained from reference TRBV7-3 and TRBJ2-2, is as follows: GAGVSQTPSNKVTEKGKYVELRCDPISGHTALYWYRQSLGQGPEFLIYFQGTGAADDSGLPNDRFFAVRPEGSVSTLKIQRTERGDSAVYLCASSQVGGNTGELFFGEGSRLTVL.

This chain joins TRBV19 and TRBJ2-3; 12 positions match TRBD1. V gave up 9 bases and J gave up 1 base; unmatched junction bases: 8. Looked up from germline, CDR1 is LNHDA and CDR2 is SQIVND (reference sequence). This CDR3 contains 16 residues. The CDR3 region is CASKRDRGLGTDTQYF. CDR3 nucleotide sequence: TGTGCCAGCAAAAGGGACAGGGGGCTAGGCACAGATACGCAGTATTTT.

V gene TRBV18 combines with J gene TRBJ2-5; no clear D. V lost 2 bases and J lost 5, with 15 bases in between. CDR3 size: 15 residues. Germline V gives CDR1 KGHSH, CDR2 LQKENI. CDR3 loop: CASSPTGRNEETQYF. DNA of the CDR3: TGTGCCAGCTCACCAACGGGTAGGAATGAGGAGACCCAGTACTTC.

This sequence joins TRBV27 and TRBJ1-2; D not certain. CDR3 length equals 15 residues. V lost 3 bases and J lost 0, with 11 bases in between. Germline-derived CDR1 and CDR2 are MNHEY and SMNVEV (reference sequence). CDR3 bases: TGTGCCAGCAGTTTTCAGTATGGAGCTAACTATGGCTACACCTTC. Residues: CASSFQYGANYGYTF.

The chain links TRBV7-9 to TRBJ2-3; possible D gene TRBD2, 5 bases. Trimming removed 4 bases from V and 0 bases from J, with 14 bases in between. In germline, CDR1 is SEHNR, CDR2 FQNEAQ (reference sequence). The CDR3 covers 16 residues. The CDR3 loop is CASSSRTEVSTDTQYF. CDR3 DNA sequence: TGTGCCAGCAGCTCTAGGACTGAAGTAAGCACAGATACGCAGTATTTT.

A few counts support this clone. The DNA for the CDR3 is TGTGCCAGTACCCCGGACAGGGGATTCATTCAGTACTTC. It yields the protein CASTPDRGFIQYF. The chain couples TRBV19 to TRBJ2-4, with 9 bases fitting TRBD1. Germline V gene data show CDR1 as LNHDA and CDR2 as SQIVND (reference sequence). The CDR3 runs 13 residues. V was clipped by 7 bases and J by 9 bases; unmatched bases: 7.

CDR3 residues: CASNLKYSGRAPDTQYF. The CDR3 DNA reads TGCGCCAGCAACCTGAAATATAGCGGGAGGGCTCCAGATACGCAGTATTTT. V and J are TRBV10-2 and TRBJ2-3; TRBD2 aligns across 11 bases. The V gene's germline CDR1 is WSHSY and CDR2 SAAADI. This CDR3 has 17 residues. The ends lost 7 bases at V and 4 bases at J; junction bases unmatched: 13.

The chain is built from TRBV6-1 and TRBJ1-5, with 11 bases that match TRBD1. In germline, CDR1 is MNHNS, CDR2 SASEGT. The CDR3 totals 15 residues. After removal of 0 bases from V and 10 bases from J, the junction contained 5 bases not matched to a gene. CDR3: CASSEAPGQGVPQHF. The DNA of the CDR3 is TGTGCCAGCAGTGAAGCTCCGGGACAGGGGGTTCCCCAGCATTTT.

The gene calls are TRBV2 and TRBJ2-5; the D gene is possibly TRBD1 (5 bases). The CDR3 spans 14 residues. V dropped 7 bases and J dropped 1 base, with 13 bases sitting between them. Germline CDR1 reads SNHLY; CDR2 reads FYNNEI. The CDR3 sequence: CASIGRASQETQYF. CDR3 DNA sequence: TGTGCCAGCATTGGCAGGGCTTCCCAAGAGACCCAGTACTTC. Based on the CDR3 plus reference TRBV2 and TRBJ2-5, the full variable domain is EPEVTQTPSHQVTQMGQEVILRCVPISNHLYFYWYRQILGQKVEFLVSFYNNEISEKSEIFDDQFSVERPDGSNFTLKIRSTKLEDSAMYFCASIGRASQETQYFGPGTRLLVL.

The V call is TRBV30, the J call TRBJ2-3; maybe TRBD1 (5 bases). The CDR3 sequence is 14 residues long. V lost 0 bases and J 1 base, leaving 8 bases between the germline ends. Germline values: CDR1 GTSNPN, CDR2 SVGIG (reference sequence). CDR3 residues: CAWSVEQGTDTQYF. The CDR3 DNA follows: TGTGCCTGGAGTGTCGAACAGGGCACAGATACGCAGTATTTT.

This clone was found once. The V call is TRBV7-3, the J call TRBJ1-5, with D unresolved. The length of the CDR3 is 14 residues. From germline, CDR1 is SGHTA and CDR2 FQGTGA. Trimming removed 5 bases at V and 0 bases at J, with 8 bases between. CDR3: CASSAPGSNQPQHF. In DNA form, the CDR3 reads TGTGCCAGCAGCGCCCCCGGTAGCAATCAGCCCCAGCATTTT. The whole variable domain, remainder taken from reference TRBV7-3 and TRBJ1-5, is GAGVSQTPSNKVTEKGKYVELRCDPISGHTALYWYRQSLGQGPEFLIYFQGTGAADDSGLPNDRFFAVRPEGSVSTLKIQRTERGDSAVYLCASSAPGSNQPQHFGDGTRLSIL.

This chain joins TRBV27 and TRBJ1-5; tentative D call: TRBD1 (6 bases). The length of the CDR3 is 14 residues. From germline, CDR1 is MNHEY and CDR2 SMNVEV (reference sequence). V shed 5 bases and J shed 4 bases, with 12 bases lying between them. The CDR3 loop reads CASSPAGANQPQHF. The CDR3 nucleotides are TGTGCCAGCAGTCCCGCGGGGGCAAATCAGCCCCAGCATTTT.

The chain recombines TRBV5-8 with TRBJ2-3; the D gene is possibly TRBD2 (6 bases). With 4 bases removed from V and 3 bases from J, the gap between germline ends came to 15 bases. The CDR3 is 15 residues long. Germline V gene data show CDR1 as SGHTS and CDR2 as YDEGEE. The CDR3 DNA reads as TGTGCCAGCAGCCCCGGGACTTCCAAAACAGATACGCAGTATTTT. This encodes CASSPGTSKTDTQYF.

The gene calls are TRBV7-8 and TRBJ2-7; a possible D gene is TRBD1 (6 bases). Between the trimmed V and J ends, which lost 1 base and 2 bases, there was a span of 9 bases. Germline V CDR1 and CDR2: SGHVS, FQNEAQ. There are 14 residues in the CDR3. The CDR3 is CASSLVRGAYEQYF. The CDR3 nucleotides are TGTGCCAGCAGCTTAGTCAGGGGCGCCTACGAGCAGTACTTC.

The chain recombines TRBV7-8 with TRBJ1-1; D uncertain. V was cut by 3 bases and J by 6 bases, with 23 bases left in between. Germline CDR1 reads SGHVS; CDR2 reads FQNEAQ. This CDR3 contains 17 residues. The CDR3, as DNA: TGTGCCAGCAGCTTCCCCGCGGGATTCGAGGTTGGATCTGAAGCTTTCTTT. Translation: CASSFPAGFEVGSEAFF.

CDR3 loop: CASSQGNRVTEKLFF. The CDR3 DNA is TGTGCCAGCAGCCAAGGAAACAGGGTGACTGAAAAACTGTTTTTT. V is TRBV3-1 (or the pseudogene TRBV3-2) and J is TRBJ1-4; D possibly corresponds to TRBD1 (6 bases). This CDR3 is 15 amino acids long. The ends were cut back, 1 base at V and 7 bases at J, with 13 bases in the middle. Germline V CDR1 and CDR2: LGHDT, YNNKEL (reference sequence).

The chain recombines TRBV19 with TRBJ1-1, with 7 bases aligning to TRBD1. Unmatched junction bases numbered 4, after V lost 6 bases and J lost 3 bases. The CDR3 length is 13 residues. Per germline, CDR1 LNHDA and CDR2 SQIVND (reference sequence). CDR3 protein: CASRDRFDTEAFF. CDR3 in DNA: TGTGCCAGTAGGGACAGGTTCGACACTGAAGCTTTCTTT.

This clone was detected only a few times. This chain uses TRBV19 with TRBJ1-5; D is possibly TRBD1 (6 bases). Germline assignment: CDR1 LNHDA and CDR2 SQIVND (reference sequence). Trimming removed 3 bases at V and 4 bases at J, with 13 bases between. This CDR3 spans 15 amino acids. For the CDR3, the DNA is TGTGCCAGTAGTATCGGACGGACAGAAAATCAGCCCCAGCATTTT. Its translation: CASSIGRTENQPQHF.

The chain's CDR3 is CASSLTVEQYF. The CDR3 bases are TGTGCCAGCAGCTTAACGGTCGAGCAGTACTTC. The genes are TRBV7-9 and TRBJ2-7, with no clear D. V was clipped by 2 bases and J by 6 bases, with 5 bases between them. The CDR3 runs 11 residues. Germline V gene sequence: CDR1 SEHNR, CDR2 FQNEAQ (reference sequence).

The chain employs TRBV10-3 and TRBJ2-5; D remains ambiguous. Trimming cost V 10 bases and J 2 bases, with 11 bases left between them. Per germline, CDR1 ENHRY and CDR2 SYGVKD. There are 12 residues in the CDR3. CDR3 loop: CATPRLQETQYF. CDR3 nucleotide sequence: TGTGCCACCCCCAGGTTACAAGAGACCCAGTACTTC.